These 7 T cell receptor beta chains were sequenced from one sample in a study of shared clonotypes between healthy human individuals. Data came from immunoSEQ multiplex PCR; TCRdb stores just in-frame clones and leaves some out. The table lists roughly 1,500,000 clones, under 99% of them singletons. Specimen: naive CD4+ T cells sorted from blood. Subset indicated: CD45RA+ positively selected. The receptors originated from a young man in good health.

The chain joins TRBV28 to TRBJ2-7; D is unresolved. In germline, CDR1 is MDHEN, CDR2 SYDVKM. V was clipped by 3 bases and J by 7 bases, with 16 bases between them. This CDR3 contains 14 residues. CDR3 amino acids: CASSFSLKVDEQYF. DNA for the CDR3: TGTGCCAGCAGTTTCTCCTTGAAGGTCGATGAGCAGTACTTC. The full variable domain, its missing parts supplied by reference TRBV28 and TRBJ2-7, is DVKVTQSSRYLVKRTGEKVFLECVQDMDHENMFWYRQDPGLGLRLIYFSYDVKMKEKGDIPEGYSVSREKKERFSLILESASTNQTSMYLCASSFSLKVDEQYFGPGTRLTVT.

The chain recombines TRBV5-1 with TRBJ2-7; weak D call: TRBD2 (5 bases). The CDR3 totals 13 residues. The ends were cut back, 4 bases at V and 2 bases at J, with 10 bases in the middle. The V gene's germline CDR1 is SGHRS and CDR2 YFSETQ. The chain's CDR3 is CASSPDSTYEQYF. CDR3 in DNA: TGCGCCAGCAGCCCGGACTCAACCTACGAGCAGTACTTC.

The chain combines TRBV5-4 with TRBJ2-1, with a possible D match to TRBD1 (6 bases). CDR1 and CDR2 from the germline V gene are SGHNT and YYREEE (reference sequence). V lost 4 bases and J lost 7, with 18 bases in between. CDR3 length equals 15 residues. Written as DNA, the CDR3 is TGTGCCAGCAGCCAGAGACCCAACACAGGGAATGAGCAGTTCTTC. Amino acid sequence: CASSQRPNTGNEQFF.

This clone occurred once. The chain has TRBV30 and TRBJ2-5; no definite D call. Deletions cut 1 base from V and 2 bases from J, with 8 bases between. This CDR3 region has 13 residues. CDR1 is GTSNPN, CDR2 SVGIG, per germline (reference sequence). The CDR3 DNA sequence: TGTGCCTGGAGTGGAAATTTTCAAGAGACCCAGTACTTC. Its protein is CAWSGNFQETQYF.

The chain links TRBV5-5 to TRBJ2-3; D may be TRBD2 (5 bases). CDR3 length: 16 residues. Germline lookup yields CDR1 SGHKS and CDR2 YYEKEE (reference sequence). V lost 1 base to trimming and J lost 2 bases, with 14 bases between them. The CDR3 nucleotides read TGTGCCAGCAGCTTGCTAGGACTCACTCTCACAGATACGCAGTATTTT. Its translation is CASSLLGLTLTDTQYF.

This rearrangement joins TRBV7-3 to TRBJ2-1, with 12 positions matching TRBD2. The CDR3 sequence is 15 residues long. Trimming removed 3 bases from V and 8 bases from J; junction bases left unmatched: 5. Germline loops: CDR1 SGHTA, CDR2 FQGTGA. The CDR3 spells CASSLGLAGLDEQFF. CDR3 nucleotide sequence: TGTGCCAGCAGCTTGGGACTAGCGGGTTTGGATGAGCAGTTCTTC. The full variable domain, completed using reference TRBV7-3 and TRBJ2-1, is GAGVSQTPSNKVTEKGKYVELRCDPISGHTALYWYRQSLGQGPEFLIYFQGTGAADDSGLPNDRFFAVRPEGSVSTLKIQRTERGDSAVYLCASSLGLAGLDEQFFGPGTRLTVL.

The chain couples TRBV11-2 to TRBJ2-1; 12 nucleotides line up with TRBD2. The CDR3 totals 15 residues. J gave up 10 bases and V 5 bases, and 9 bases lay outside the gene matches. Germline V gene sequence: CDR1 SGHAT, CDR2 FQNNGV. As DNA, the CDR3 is TGTGCCAGCAGCCCCCACAGGACTAGCGGGATAGAGCAGTTCTTC. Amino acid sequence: CASSPHRTSGIEQFF.